The 22 T cell receptor beta chains reported below all come from one sample, sequenced in a study of T cells in narcolepsy (dated by TCRdb to between 2017 and 2018). Library preparation used the immunoSEQ multiplex PCR assay. TCRdb carries this immuneACCESS record with in-frame sequences only. Its versions omit some clonotypes, under half of them owing to an unresolved V gene in the studies checked, with the rest unexplained. The sample table contains under 35,000 clones; only one count was recorded for 90% of them. The ten largest clones capture around 1.2% of the sample. Sequencing was performed on CD45RA- memory CD4+ T cells from PBMCs. The intended sense of this specimen's cell subset or site label: memory T cells sorted ex vivo from peripheral blood. These TCRs come from a human donor with narcolepsy.

V usage is TRBV10-3 and J usage is TRBJ1-5; possible D gene TRBD1, 6 bases. The ends were cut back, 4 bases at V and 2 bases at J, with 15 bases in the middle. The CDR3 extends over 16 amino acids. The germline V gene has CDR1 ENHRY and CDR2 SYGVKD. CDR3 amino acids: CAISARGAIGNQPQHF. CDR3 bases: TGTGCCATCAGTGCCCGGGGGGCAATAGGCAATCAGCCCCAGCATTTT.

This clone was seen once. The chain couples TRBV6-5 to TRBJ1-1; perhaps TRBD1 as D (5 bases). V was cut by 11 bases and J by 1 base, with 20 bases left in between. Per the germline V gene, CDR1 is MNHEY and CDR2 is SVGAGI. CDR3 size: 15 residues. The CDR3 bases are TGTGCCTGCCTGGTTGGGGGGGGTGGGAACACTGAAGCTTTCTTT. This gives the protein CACLVGGGGNTEAFF.

This chain links TRBV10-1 with TRBJ1-2; no definite D call. The CDR3 is made up of 13 amino acids. CDR1 is WNHNN, CDR2 SYGVQD, per germline (reference sequence). The V end lost 0 bases, the J end lost 7 bases, and 9 bases lay between the germline ends. CDR3 region: CASSESASSGYTF. For the CDR3, the DNA is TGCGCCAGCAGTGAGTCGGCATCCAGTGGCTACACCTTC.

V and J are TRBV10-3 and TRBJ1-2; D might be TRBD1 (5 bases). The CDR3 runs 12 residues. The V and J ends lost 6 bases and 13 bases respectively, with 18 bases between them. Germline-derived CDR1 and CDR2 are ENHRY and SYGVKD. CDR3 protein: CAISRSPGTRTF. In DNA form, the CDR3 reads TGTGCCATCAGCCGGTCTCCCGGGACGCGCACCTTC.

This clone was counted a single time. Written as DNA, the CDR3 is TGTGCCAGCAGCTACGGACAGGGGCTGACGGCTTTCTTT. This translates into CASSYGQGLTAFF. The chain carries TRBV7-9 and TRBJ1-1, with 9 bases lining up with TRBD1. J was trimmed by 11 bases and V by 4 bases; bases with no gene match: 8. Germline-derived CDR1 and CDR2 are SEHNR and FQNEAQ (reference sequence). The CDR3 sequence is 13 residues long.

V usage is TRBV18 and J usage is TRBJ1-3, with a tentative D call TRBD1 (6 bases). The CDR3 loop spans 16 amino acids. Germline loops: CDR1 KGHSH, CDR2 LQKENI. The V end was cut by 2 bases, the J end by 2 bases, with 13 bases between. CDR3 residues: CASSPVQQGPGNTIYF. CDR3 in DNA: TGTGCCAGCTCACCAGTTCAACAGGGCCCTGGAAACACCATATATTTT.

The V call is TRBV7-2, the J call TRBJ1-2, with 8 bases aligning to TRBD1. V lost 5 bases and J lost 5; bases outside the gene matches: 13. Germline-derived CDR1 and CDR2 are SGHTA and FQGNSA. The CDR3 is 16 residues long. CDR3 DNA sequence: TGTGCCAGCAGCCTTCTCCTGAGCAGGGGGCATTATGGCTACACCTTC. Amino acids: CASSLLLSRGHYGYTF.

This clone was seen just once. The V call is TRBV28, the J call TRBJ2-7; D is undetermined. The CDR3 is made up of 12 amino acids. Between the trimmed V and J ends, which lost 5 bases and 4 bases, there was a span of 9 bases. The germline CDR1 and CDR2 sequences are MDHEN and SYDVKM. CDR3 amino acids: CASSKGWYEQYF. The DNA for the CDR3 is TGTGCCAGCAGTAAAGGATGGTACGAGCAGTACTTC.

The chain uses TRBV19 and TRBJ2-6; D not resolved. The CDR3 covers 17 residues. Germline-derived CDR1 and CDR2 are LNHDA and SQIVND (reference sequence). The germline V and J ends were trimmed by 8 bases and 1 base, with 18 bases remaining between them. The CDR3 loop is CASQGPRQYSGANVLTF. CDR3 nucleotides: TGTGCCAGTCAAGGACCGCGACAATATTCTGGGGCCAACGTCCTGACTTTC.

The chain has TRBV28 and TRBJ2-7; 9 nucleotides line up with TRBD1. The CDR3 totals 13 residues. Per germline, CDR1 MDHEN and CDR2 SYDVKM. V was pared by 6 bases and J by 7 bases, with 7 bases of the junction left unmatched. This CDR3 reads CASSPIGQGEQYF. In nucleotides, the CDR3 is TGTGCCAGCAGCCCCATAGGACAGGGGGAGCAGTACTTC.

This clone came up once. The chain combines TRBV7-8 with TRBJ1-1, with D possibly being TRBD1 (5 bases). V shed 6 bases and J shed 2 bases, with 13 bases lying between them. The CDR3 spans 14 residues. CDR1 is SGHVS and CDR2 is FQNEAQ in the germline V gene. The CDR3 loop is CASRPGLFNTEAFF. The CDR3 region has the DNA TGTGCCAGCAGACCGGGACTTTTCAACACTGAAGCTTTCTTT.

This clone occurred a few times. The chain carries TRBV5-6 and TRBJ1-5; 9 bases agree with TRBD1. Germline CDR1 is SGHDT and CDR2 is YYEEEE. The J segment lost 8 bases and the V segment lost 2 bases, leaving 17 bases of the junction unmatched. This CDR3 contains 18 residues. The CDR3, as DNA: TGTGCCAGCAGCTTCCTTACCGGGACAGGGCTGGGTGGGGAGCCCCAGCATTTT. Amino acids: CASSFLTGTGLGGEPQHF. The full variable domain, its missing parts supplied by reference TRBV5-6 and TRBJ1-5, is DAGVTQSPTHLIKTRGQQVTLRCSPKSGHDTVSWYQQALGQGPQFIFQYYEEEERQRGNFPDRFSGHQFPNYSSELNVNALLLGDSALYLCASSFLTGTGLGGEPQHFGDGTRLSIL.

This chain joins TRBV6-5 and TRBJ2-7; no firm D call. Germline loops: CDR1 MNHEY, CDR2 SVGAGI. The germline V and J ends were trimmed by 5 bases and 6 bases, with 8 bases remaining between them. The CDR3 has 11 amino acids. The CDR3 coding sequence is TGTGCCAGCAGTAGAAAGGGCGAGCAGTACTTC. It encodes CASSRKGEQYF.

This clone appeared once. The chain couples TRBV28 to TRBJ1-5, with 8 bases that match TRBD1. The junction had 7 bases not matched to a gene; V was cut back by 6 bases and J by 15 bases. The CDR3 totals 11 residues. Germline V lookup: CDR1 MDHEN, CDR2 SYDVKM. The CDR3 sequence: CASRINGQGHF. For the CDR3, the DNA is TGTGCCAGCAGGATTAATGGACAGGGGCATTTT. The full variable domain, rest sourced from reference TRBV28 and TRBJ1-5, is DVKVTQSSRYLVKRTGEKVFLECVQDMDHENMFWYRQDPGLGLRLIYFSYDVKMKEKGDIPEGYSVSREKKERFSLILESASTNQTSMYLCASRINGQGHFGDGTRLSIL.

This clone was seen a single time. This rearrangement joins TRBV28 to TRBJ1-3, with D perhaps TRBD1 (6 bases). The germline V and J ends were trimmed by 2 bases and 4 bases, with 15 bases remaining between them. The germline gives CDR1 MDHEN, CDR2 SYDVKM. CDR3 length: 16 amino acids. DNA of the CDR3: TGTGCCAGCAGTTTAGATCCCGGGGGCCTCGGAAACACCATATATTTT. This gives the protein CASSLDPGGLGNTIYF.

This sequence joins TRBV7-6 and TRBJ1-2; D unclear. Germline V CDR1 and CDR2: SGHVS, FNYEAQ. The CDR3 sequence is 13 residues long. V lost 1 base to trimming and J lost 8 bases, with 11 bases between them. CDR3 amino acids: CASSLVLREGYTF. CDR3 DNA: TGTGCCAGCAGCTTAGTTCTGAGGGAAGGCTACACCTTC.

This clone has a handful of counts. The chain recombines TRBV28 with TRBJ1-2; unclear D gene. CDR3 length equals 17 residues. CDR1 is MDHEN, CDR2 SYDVKM, per germline. V was shortened by 1 base and J by 0 bases, with 15 bases between the two germline ends. CDR3 residues: CASSLFGIALANYGYTF. The CDR3 DNA sequence: TGTGCCAGCAGTTTATTCGGGATCGCCCTAGCTAACTATGGCTACACCTTC.

The rearrangement uses TRBV21-1 and TRBJ2-7; the listed D gene, TRBD1, was not tested against the DNA. TRBV21-1 is a known pseudogene. This CDR3 is built from 16 residues. CDR3 DNA: TGTGCCAGCAGCAACATTGACAGGGATAACAACTACGAGCAGTACTTC. Encoded protein: CASSNIDRDNNYEQYF.

The chain is built from TRBV7-2 and TRBJ1-5; D is ambiguous. V dropped 5 bases and J dropped 0 bases, with 14 bases sitting between them. Germline loops: CDR1 SGHTA, CDR2 FQGNSA. This CDR3 has 16 amino acids. DNA of the CDR3: TGTGCCAGCAGCCCCCAAAGGGCTCATAGCAATCAGCCCCAGCATTTT. Encoded protein: CASSPQRAHSNQPQHF.

The chain uses TRBV4-3 and TRBJ2-5; D remains ambiguous. From germline, CDR1 is LGHNA and CDR2 YSLEER. This CDR3 spans 14 amino acids. V lost 4 bases and J lost 5, with 14 bases in between. The CDR3 sequence: CASSPNLGPETQYF. As DNA, the CDR3 is TGCGCCAGCAGCCCAAACCTGGGCCCGGAGACCCAGTACTTC.

The chain combines TRBV5-1 with TRBJ2-1, with 9 bases that match TRBD1. The CDR3 extends over 15 amino acids. V lost 3 bases, J lost 8 bases, and 9 bases stayed unmatched. Germline CDR1 SGHRS, CDR2 YFSETQ. CDR3 nucleotides: TGCGCCAGCAGCTCTCGGGGGACAGGGATCTATGAGCAGTTCTTC. Translation: CASSSRGTGIYEQFF.

CDR3 in amino acids: CASSPSVKQFF. CDR3 DNA sequence: TGTGCCAGCAGTCCGTCAGTGAAGCAGTTCTTC. The chain couples TRBV6-6 to TRBJ2-1; D is unresolved. The V gene's germline CDR1 is MNHNY and CDR2 SVGAGI (reference sequence). There are 11 residues in the CDR3. Trimming left V 5 bases short and J 11 bases short, with 10 bases between.